This entry lists 27 T cell receptor beta chains sequenced from one sample in a study of T cells in Graves' hyperthyroidism and ophthalmopathy. The investigators amplified TCR beta CDR3 regions from RNA transcripts. The HTBI primer set served for first-round RT-PCR of the TCR CDR3. Via MiXCR, TCRdb re-called the multiplex PCR reads, giving one row per CDR3 protein. The sample consists of roughly 250,000 distinct CDR3 sequences, approximately 23% of them appearing once. Sequencing was performed on blood. These receptors were collected from a man younger than 45 with Graves' ophthalmopathy.

This clonotype was observed many times. The chain links TRBV12-3 or TRBV12-4 to TRBJ2-3; D gene unclear. The CDR3 length is 16 residues. V was pared by 3 bases and J by 2 bases, with 15 bases between. The CDR3: CASSFSWRKSTDTQYF. CDR3 coding DNA: TGTGCCAGCAGTTTTTCTTGGCGGAAGTCCACAGATACGCAGTATTTT.

There are a few counts of this clonotype. The V call is TRBV18, the J call TRBJ2-7, with D possibly matching TRBD1 (6 bases). Trimming shortened V by 3 bases and J by 6 bases, and 15 bases separated the two germline ends. The CDR3 is made up of 14 amino acids. Germline CDR1 reads KGHSH; CDR2 reads LQKENI. DNA of the CDR3: TGTGCCAGCTCACCGGACAGCCACTCGGCCGAGCAGTACTTC. This sequence encodes CASSPDSHSAEQYF.

The table lists this clonotype with many counts. The J gene is TRBJ2-5, the V gene TRBV28; D might be TRBD2 (5 bases). Looked up from germline, CDR1 is MDHEN and CDR2 is SYDVKM. CDR3 length equals 15 residues. The germline V and J ends were trimmed by 2 bases and 5 bases, with 15 bases remaining between them. CDR3 in DNA: TGTGCCAGCAGTTTAGAGGGCGGTCTGATGGAGACCCAGTACTTC. Translated, it gives CASSLEGGLMETQYF. Full variable domain (missing parts from reference TRBV28 and TRBJ2-5): DVKVTQSSRYLVKRTGEKVFLECVQDMDHENMFWYRQDPGLGLRLIYFSYDVKMKEKGDIPEGYSVSREKKERFSLILESASTNQTSMYLCASSLEGGLMETQYFGPGTRLLVL.

This clonotype was seen repeatedly, ten times or more. The V and J genes are TRBV20-1 and TRBJ2-7, with D possibly matching TRBD2 (5 bases). The CDR3 loop spans 15 amino acids. Germline V gene sequence: CDR1 DFQATT, CDR2 SNEGSKA (reference sequence). Deletions cut 0 bases from V and 4 bases from J, with 16 bases between. The CDR3 coding sequence is TGCAGTGCTAGAGATGGAGGACCAAACCCTTACGAGCAGTACTTC. This translates into CSARDGGPNPYEQYF.

In its sample, this clonotype was seen a few times. This sequence joins TRBV18 and TRBJ2-7; D is perhaps TRBD1 or TRBD2 (5 bases each). The CDR3 spans 13 residues. In germline, CDR1 is KGHSH, CDR2 LQKENI. V dropped 3 bases and J dropped 3 bases, with 9 bases sitting between them. The CDR3 DNA reads as TGTGCCAGCTCACCGGGACGCCACTACGAGCAGTACTTC. This translates into CASSPGRHYEQYF. The complete variable domain, with remaining parts taken from reference TRBV18 and TRBJ2-7, reads NAGVMQNPRHLVRRRGQEARLRCSPMKGHSHVYWYRQLPEEGLKFMVYLQKENIIDESGMPKERFSAEFPKEGPSILRIQQVVRGDSAAYFCASSPGRHYEQYFGPGTRLTVT.

V gene TRBV7-9 combines with J gene TRBJ1-3; D unclear. Per the germline V gene, CDR1 is SEHNR and CDR2 is FQNEAQ (reference sequence). V was pared by 5 bases and J by 0 bases, with 14 bases between. This CDR3 has 16 amino acids. The CDR3 DNA reads TGTGCCAGCAGCGTAACCGCGGGGTACTCTGGAAACACCATATATTTT. It encodes CASSVTAGYSGNTIYF. The whole variable domain, filled in from reference TRBV7-9 and TRBJ1-3, reads DTGVSQNPRHKITKRGQNVTFRCDPISEHNRLYWYRQTLGQGPEFLTYFQNEAQLEKSRLLSDRFSAERPKGSFSTLEIQRTEQGDSAMYLCASSVTAGYSGNTIYFGEGSWLTVV.

The sample holds a few counts of this clonotype. The chain has TRBV6-2 or TRBV6-3 and TRBJ1-2; TRBD1 matches at 7 bases. J was trimmed by 6 bases and V by 5 bases; bases with no gene match: 6. This CDR3 region has 13 residues. Germline assignment: CDR1 MNHEY and CDR2 SVGEGT. CDR3 loop: CASSQTTGDGYTF. The CDR3 DNA follows: TGTGCCAGCAGTCAGACCACAGGGGATGGCTACACCTTC.

This clonotype was picked up a small number of times. This rearrangement joins TRBV7-2 to TRBJ2-2; no clear D. Trimming removed 5 bases from V and 5 bases from J, with 12 bases in between. Looked up from germline, CDR1 is SGHTA and CDR2 is FQGNSA. The CDR3 spans 14 residues. The CDR3 DNA is TGTGCCAGCAGCACCCGGGCCCCTACCGGGGAGCTGTTTTTT. It translates to CASSTRAPTGELFF.

This clonotype showed up just a few times. The chain is built from TRBV7-9 and TRBJ2-1; the match to TRBD2 covers 13 bases. V shed 2 bases and J 4 bases; nucleotides not matched to a gene: 11. This CDR3 comprises 19 residues. CDR1 is SEHNR and CDR2 is FQNEAQ in the germline V gene (reference sequence). CDR3 in amino acids: CASSLRINPTSGRYNEQFF. DNA for the CDR3: TGTGCCAGCAGCTTAAGGATAAACCCGACTAGCGGGAGGTACAATGAGCAGTTCTTC.

This sequence joins TRBV3-1 and TRBJ2-2; possible D gene TRBD1, 6 bases. Germline CDR1 reads LGHDT; CDR2 reads YNNKEL (reference sequence). V was pared by 0 bases and J by 6 bases, with 8 bases between. This CDR3 is built from 14 residues. The chain's CDR3 is CASSQEEGAGELFF. Written as DNA, the CDR3 is TGTGCCAGCAGCCAAGAAGAGGGGGCCGGGGAGCTGTTTTTT.

The chain couples TRBV7-9 to TRBJ1-4, with 8 bases matching TRBD1. Per germline, CDR1 SEHNR and CDR2 FQNEAQ (reference sequence). J lost 7 bases, V lost 7 bases, and 8 bases had no gene match. CDR3 length: 14 amino acids. The CDR3 protein is CASTFGTGFEKLFF. The CDR3 DNA sequence: TGTGCCAGCACGTTCGGGACAGGCTTTGAAAAACTGTTTTTT.

The chain recombines TRBV15 with TRBJ2-7; D is uncertain. Trimming pared 0 bases from V and 6 bases from J, leaving 9 bases between. CDR3 length: 13 residues. The germline gives CDR1 LNHNV, CDR2 YYDKDF (reference sequence). The CDR3 is CATSRDSGFEQYF. The CDR3 nucleotides are TGTGCCACCAGCAGAGACAGTGGTTTCGAGCAGTACTTC.

This clonotype was counted only a few times. This chain connects TRBV2 to TRBJ1-5; D possibly corresponds to TRBD1 (6 bases). Germline CDR1 reads SNHLY; CDR2 reads FYNNEI. This CDR3 spans 14 amino acids. With 2 bases removed from V and 7 bases from J, the gap between germline ends came to 12 bases. CDR3: CASSESGARQPQHF. In nucleotides, the CDR3 is TGTGCCAGCAGTGAATCGGGGGCAAGGCAGCCCCAGCATTTT.

The CDR3 sequence is CSARGALENTEAFF. CDR3 DNA sequence: TGCAGTGCTAGGGGTGCGTTGGAAAACACTGAAGCTTTCTTT. V usage is TRBV20-1 and J usage is TRBJ1-1; D gene ambiguous. This CDR3 spans 14 amino acids. V shed 3 bases and J shed 2 bases, with 13 bases lying between them. CDR1 and CDR2 (germline): DFQATT, SNEGSKA (reference sequence).

In this sample, this clonotype turned up a few times. The rearrangement uses TRBV5-6 and TRBJ2-7, with D possibly matching TRBD1 (5 bases). Looked up from germline, CDR1 is SGHDT and CDR2 is YYEEEE. V was trimmed by 0 bases and J by 3 bases, leaving 16 bases between them. The CDR3 has 16 amino acids. CDR3 residues: CASSLAYLGDSYEQYF. The CDR3 DNA follows: TGTGCCAGCAGCTTGGCCTATCTGGGCGACAGCTACGAGCAGTACTTC.

The rearrangement uses TRBV19 and TRBJ1-3; D is perhaps TRBD1 (6 bases). CDR3 size: 15 residues. CDR1 is LNHDA, CDR2 SQIVND, per germline (reference sequence). Trimming cost V 6 bases and J 0 bases, with 12 bases left between them. CDR3 DNA sequence: TGTGCCAGTAGACCGGGGACATACTCTGGAAACACCATATATTTT. The encoded protein is CASRPGTYSGNTIYF. The whole variable domain, filled in from reference TRBV19 and TRBJ1-3, reads DGGITQSPKYLFRKEGQNVTLSCEQNLNHDAMYWYRQDPGQGLRLIYYSQIVNDFQKGDIAEGYSVSREKKESFPLTVTSAQKNPTAFYLCASRPGTYSGNTIYFGEGSWLTVV.

The V and J genes are TRBV6-2 or TRBV6-3 and TRBJ2-1; D gene unclear. Germline loops: CDR1 MNHEY, CDR2 SVGEGT. This CDR3 has 17 amino acids. The germline V and J ends were trimmed by 1 base and 1 base, with 14 bases remaining between them. This chain's CDR3 is CASSYLMQPRSYNEQFF. In nucleotides, the CDR3 is TGTGCCAGCAGTTACTTGATGCAGCCTAGGTCCTACAATGAGCAGTTCTTC.

This clonotype came up many times. The chain recombines TRBV11-2 with TRBJ2-7, with TRBD2 identical over 14 bases. The CDR3 is 18 residues long. Looked up from germline, CDR1 is SGHAT and CDR2 is FQNNGV. J was trimmed by 4 bases and V by 5 bases; bases with no gene match: 13. Written as DNA, the CDR3 is TGTGCCAGCAGCCACTATAGAGCGGGACTAGCGGGAGTGTACGAGCAGTACTTC. It yields the protein CASSHYRAGLAGVYEQYF.

The chain employs TRBV12-3 or TRBV12-4 and TRBJ2-2; D may be TRBD2 (7 bases). V gave up 7 bases and J gave up 4 bases, with 13 bases separating them. CDR3 length: 14 residues. The CDR3 is CASTHGGRTGELFF. As DNA, the CDR3 is TGTGCCAGCACCCACGGGGGGCGCACCGGGGAGCTGTTTTTT.

The chain employs TRBV11-1 and TRBJ2-2, with 13 bases identical to TRBD2. There are 15 residues in the CDR3. Germline V gives CDR1 SGHAT, CDR2 FQDESV (reference sequence). Losses at the gene ends were 4 bases for V and 6 bases for J; bases not matched to a gene: 2. In DNA form, the CDR3 reads TGTGCCAGCAGCTCAGGACTAGCGGGAGCCGGGGAGCTGTTTTTT. This encodes CASSSGLAGAGELFF.

This clonotype was recorded a few times. V is TRBV30 and J is TRBJ1-2, with a tentative D call TRBD1 (5 bases). V lost 7 bases and J 1 base, leaving 13 bases between the germline ends. The germline V gene has CDR1 GTSNPN and CDR2 SVGIG (reference sequence). This CDR3 contains 13 residues. CDR3 coding DNA: TGTGCCTCGACGGACATTTTTAACTATGGCTACACCTTC. Its translation is CASTDIFNYGYTF.

This clonotype has more than one count but fewer than ten. The rearrangement uses TRBV28 and TRBJ2-4; tentatively, D is TRBD2 (6 bases). V was clipped by 3 bases and J by 1 base, with 7 bases between them. This CDR3 is built from 14 residues. Germline values: CDR1 MDHEN, CDR2 SYDVKM. The CDR3 reads CASSFRGAKNIQYF. CDR3 coding DNA: TGTGCCAGCAGTTTTCGGGGGGCCAAAAACATTCAGTACTTC. Full variable domain (remainder filled in from reference TRBV28 and TRBJ2-4): DVKVTQSSRYLVKRTGEKVFLECVQDMDHENMFWYRQDPGLGLRLIYFSYDVKMKEKGDIPEGYSVSREKKERFSLILESASTNQTSMYLCASSFRGAKNIQYFGAGTRLSVL.

The genes are TRBV2 and TRBJ1-2; 9 bases match TRBD1. Unmatched junction bases numbered 6, after V lost 0 bases and J lost 4 bases. CDR1 is SNHLY, CDR2 FYNNEI, per germline. The CDR3 loop spans 16 amino acids. CDR3 nucleotides: TGTGCCAGCAGTGAAGCGAGGACAGGGGCCCGCTATGGCTACACCTTC. Its translation: CASSEARTGARYGYTF. Full variable domain (outside the CDR3, taken from reference TRBV2 and TRBJ1-2): EPEVTQTPSHQVTQMGQEVILRCVPISNHLYFYWYRQILGQKVEFLVSFYNNEISEKSEIFDDQFSVERPDGSNFTLKIRSTKLEDSAMYFCASSEARTGARYGYTFGSGTRLTVV.

This chain connects TRBV28 to TRBJ2-3; 8 nucleotides agree with TRBD2. The J segment lost 7 bases and the V segment lost 7 bases, leaving 7 bases of the junction unmatched. The CDR3 spans 13 residues. Germline V gene lookup returns CDR1 MDHEN and CDR2 SYDVKM. This CDR3 is CASKFGRANTQYF. CDR3 DNA sequence: TGTGCCAGCAAGTTCGGGAGGGCAAATACGCAGTATTTT.

The rearrangement uses TRBV11-3 and TRBJ2-1; TRBD2 aligns across 8 bases. Germline V lookup: CDR1 SGHNT, CDR2 YENEEA. The J segment lost 8 bases and the V segment lost 1 base, leaving 7 bases of the junction unmatched. The CDR3 spans 15 residues. The CDR3 DNA is TGTGCCAGCAGCTTAGGGACTAGCCAAGGGGATGAGCAGTTCTTC. Translating gives CASSLGTSQGDEQFF. Combining the CDR3 with reference TRBV11-3 and TRBJ2-1 gives the whole variable domain EAGVVQSPRYKIIEKKQPVAFWCNPISGHNTLYWYLQNLGQGPELLIRYENEEAVDDSQLPKDRFSAERLKGVDSTLKIQPAELGDSAVYLCASSLGTSQGDEQFFGPGTRLTVL.

This clonotype has a count of ten or more. The chain couples TRBV3-1 to TRBJ1-1; the D gene is possibly TRBD1 (5 bases). Germline CDR1 reads LGHDT; CDR2 reads YNNKEL (reference sequence). V was clipped by 2 bases and J by 6 bases, with 10 bases between them. This CDR3 has 13 residues. The CDR3: CASSQNSGAEAFF. The CDR3 DNA reads as TGTGCCAGCAGCCAAAACTCGGGGGCTGAAGCTTTCTTT.

About this clonotype itself: With a much larger clone just one base away, this may be a read error. This rearrangement joins TRBV2 to TRBJ2-7; 7 bases are a match to TRBD1. Germline assignment: CDR1 SNHLY and CDR2 FYNNEI. Trimming cost V 8 bases and J 6 bases; bases outside gene matches: 7. The length of the CDR3 is 12 residues. The CDR3 sequence is CASGSTGVEQYF. The CDR3 nucleotides read TGTGCCAGCGGTAGTACAGGGGTCGAGCAGTACTTC.